Included here is one TCR beta chain sequence, with context. No cognate antigen has been identified for it. Base qualities are not recorded, but no much larger clone differs from it by a single base. These data are taken from a study of T cell responses to AZD1222 COVID-19 vaccine (dated by TCRdb to about 2021). Regarding the complete study: A total of approximately 240 trial participants underwent TCR sequencing, of whom 207 received two doses of AZD1222 and 26 received two doses of the MenACWY control vaccine. Trial participants were enrolled into age subgroups of 18-55, 56-69 and 70-plus years, which contained roughly 140, 27 and 60 TCR-sequenced participants, respectively.

The paper as a whole reports these results and caveats: The vaccine-associated CD4 TCRs covered the entire spike protein, and the dominant responses fell in regions 160-218 and 743-854. Reportedly, almost half of the unique spike-specific TCRs recognized epitopes lying outside the regions that are mutated in the B.1.351 and B.1.1.7 variants. No day 14 peak-response samples were available, so repertoires were characterized only after the peak T cell response. Participants were mostly white British, with more females than males. The authors suggested clonal diversity may have been underestimated. After two AZD1222 doses, both the breadth and the depth of spike-specific TCRs were significantly higher than at day 0 and than in MenACWY recipients. Conclusions about previously exposed vaccinees are limited, since just six AZD1222 recipients were seropositive for SARS-CoV-2 at baseline. In the small 56-69-year group, the increase in depth fell short of significance, most likely because of low power.

The CDR3 regions of human TCRbeta chains were analyzed by immunosequencing. The original methods were these. TCRs in the repertoires were compared against a reference library of SARS-CoV-2-specific TCRs that had been generated with the MIRA antigen-specificity platform. Breadth was defined as the fraction of unique TCRs that were SARS-CoV-2-associated, and depth was defined as the fraction of total T cells that were SARS-CoV-2-associated. Using the MIRA data, each spike-specific TCR was assigned both to the spike region to which the TCR was reactive and to a CD4 or CD8 class. Log10-transformed breadth and depth values were compared by one-way ANOVA with Sidak's multiple comparisons tests. As stored in TCRdb, this immuneACCESS dataset retains in-frame rearrangements with V and J assigned. A fraction of the clones does not appear; measured against another copy, unresolved V genes explain less than half of the discrepancy, and the remainder lacks a known reason. The V and J calls and clone size come from that table; D and trimming were worked out from the DNA. Recorded for this sample are approximately 89,000 clones; around nine tenths of them occurred a single time. The biggest ten clones account for 4.5% to 5.5% of the sample.

The time point tag for this specimen amounts to: baseline before first vaccination. The treatment or condition label, as the study defines it: meningococcal conjugate vaccine given as trial control. Vaccinee samples were obtained from the UK trials COV001 and COV002, which included a single-blind randomized controlled phase 2/3 trial of AZD1222 (ChAdOx1 nCoV-19) in healthy adults. Trial participant PBMC samples were collected at day 0 and day 28 after the second dose for TCRbeta chain sequencing. V ends up 8 bases short and J 8 bases short, with an unmatched junction base count of 12. CDR1 and CDR2 (MNHEY, SMNVEV) derive from the germline V gene (reference sequence). The CDR3, cysteine through phenylalanine, is 14 amino acids long. Of the read, only the CDR3 DNA is kept; its 42 bases are in frame from base 1.

Material: peripheral blood, obtained on day 0 of MenACWY control vaccination. The TCR originated in an adult in good health. The chain is made from TRBV27 and TRBJ2-1; 7 of the junction bases match TRBD1. The DNA sequence reads TGTGCCAGCCGGGACAGATCGCCTCGGCATGAGCAGTTCTTC. It specifies CASRDRSPRHEQFF.